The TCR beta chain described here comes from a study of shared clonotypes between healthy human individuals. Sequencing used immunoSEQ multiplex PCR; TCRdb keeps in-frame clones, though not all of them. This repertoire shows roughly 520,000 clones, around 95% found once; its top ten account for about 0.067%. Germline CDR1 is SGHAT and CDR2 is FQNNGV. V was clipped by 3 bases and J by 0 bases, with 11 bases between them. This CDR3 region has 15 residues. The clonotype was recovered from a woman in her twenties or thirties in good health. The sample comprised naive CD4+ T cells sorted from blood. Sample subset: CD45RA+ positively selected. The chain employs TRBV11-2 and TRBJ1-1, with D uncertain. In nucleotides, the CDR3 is TGTGCCAGCAGCTTCCTTGGTCGCCTGAACACTGAAGCTTTCTTT. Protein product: CASSFLGRLNTEAFF.